Below, one T cell receptor beta chain is given with its context. Its antigen is as yet unknown. The entry originates in a study of OX40 agonist ivuxolimab in advanced cancers. Turning to the study itself: Recorded diagnoses for dose-escalation patients were hepatocellular carcinoma, melanoma, renal cell or head and neck cancer. Overall study results and limits: The authors did not determine the antigen specificity of the expanded peripheral T cells. Some nonresponders likewise displayed low normalized T-cell clonal expansion. At 0.1 to 3.0 mg/kg and by week 6, clonal expansion occurred in CD4+ and CD8+ blood T cells.

Germline V gene lookup returns CDR1 MNHNY and CDR2 SVGAGI (reference sequence). This CDR3 has 13 residues. Trimming took off 6 bases at V and 6 bases at J, with 13 bases between the two ends. This table comes from immunoSEQ multiplex PCR, and its TCRdb copy is limited to in-frame clones, with some not included. The data contain 70,000 to 90,000 clones, about 85% of them singletons. This chain uses TRBV6-6 with TRBJ2-3, with D unclear. The sample was CD4+ or CD8+ T cells sorted from blood, taken in a trial of the OX40 agonist ivuxolimab. This sequence was found in an adult with an advanced solid tumor such as melanoma, head and neck, liver or kidney cancer. CDR3 region: CASRVYATDTQYF. CDR3 DNA: TGTGCCAGCAGGGTCTATGCCACGGATACGCAGTATTTT.